This T cell receptor beta chain was profiled in a study of blood T cell repertoires in COVID-19. The wider study: Donors in the United States, Italy and Spain gave samples during acute or convalescent COVID-19.

How the authors handled the data: The assay estimated nucleated cells by amplifying reference gene primers. Data came from immunoSEQ multiplex PCR; TCRdb stores just in-frame clones and leaves some out. The DNA was the basis for D and trimming; V, J and clone size are from that table. The sample consists of 150,000 to 200,000 clones, roughly 70% of them appearing once. The CDR3 extends over 15 amino acids. V shed 4 bases and J shed 5 bases, with 17 bases lying between them. Germline CDR1 is LGHDT and CDR2 is YNNKEL (reference sequence). Source material: peripheral blood. This sequence was found in a woman aged 80 or older with acute or convalescent COVID-19. This chain joins TRBV3-1 (or the pseudogene TRBV3-2) and TRBJ1-1, with D tentatively TRBD1 (6 bases). This CDR3 is CASSPPGEGVTEAFF. The CDR3 DNA reads as TGTGCCAGCAGCCCACCAGGGGAGGGAGTAACTGAAGCTTTCTTT.